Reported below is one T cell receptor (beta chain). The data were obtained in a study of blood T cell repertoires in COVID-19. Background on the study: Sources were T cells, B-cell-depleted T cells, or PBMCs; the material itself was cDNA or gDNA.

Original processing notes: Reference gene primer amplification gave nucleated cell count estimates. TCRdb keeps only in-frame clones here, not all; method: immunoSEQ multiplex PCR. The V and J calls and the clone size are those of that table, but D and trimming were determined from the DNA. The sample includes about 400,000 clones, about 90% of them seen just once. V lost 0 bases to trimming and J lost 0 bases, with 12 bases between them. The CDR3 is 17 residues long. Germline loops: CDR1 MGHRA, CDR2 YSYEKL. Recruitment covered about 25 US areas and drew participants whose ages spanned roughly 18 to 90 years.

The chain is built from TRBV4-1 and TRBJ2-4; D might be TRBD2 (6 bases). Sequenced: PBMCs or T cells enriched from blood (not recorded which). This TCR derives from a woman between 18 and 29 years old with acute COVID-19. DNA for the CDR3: TGCGCCAGCAGCCAAGAGGGACTGACTCTAGCCAAAAACATTCAGTACTTC. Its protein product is CASSQEGLTLAKNIQYF.